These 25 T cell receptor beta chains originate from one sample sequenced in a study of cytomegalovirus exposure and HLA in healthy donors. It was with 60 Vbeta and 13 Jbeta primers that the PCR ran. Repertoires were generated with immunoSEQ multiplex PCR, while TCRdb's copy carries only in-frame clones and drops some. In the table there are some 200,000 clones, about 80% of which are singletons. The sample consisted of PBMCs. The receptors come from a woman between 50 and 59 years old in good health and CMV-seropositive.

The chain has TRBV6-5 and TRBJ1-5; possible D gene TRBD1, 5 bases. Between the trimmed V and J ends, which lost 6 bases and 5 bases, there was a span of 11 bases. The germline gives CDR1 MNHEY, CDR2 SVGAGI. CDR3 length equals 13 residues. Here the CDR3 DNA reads TGTGCCAGCAGCCGCCAGGGTTATCAGCCCCAGCATTTT. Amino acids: CASSRQGYQPQHF.

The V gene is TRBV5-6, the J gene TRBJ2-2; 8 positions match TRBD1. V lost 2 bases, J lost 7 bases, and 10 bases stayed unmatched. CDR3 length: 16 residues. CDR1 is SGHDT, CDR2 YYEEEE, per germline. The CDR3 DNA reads TGTGCCAGCAGCTTCGGCGACAGGGGTTATGGCGGGGAGCTGTTTTTT. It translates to CASSFGDRGYGGELFF.

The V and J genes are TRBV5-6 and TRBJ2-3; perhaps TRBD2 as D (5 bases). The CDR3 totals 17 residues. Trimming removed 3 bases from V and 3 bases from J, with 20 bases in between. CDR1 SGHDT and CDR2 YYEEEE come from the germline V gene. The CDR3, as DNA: TGTGCCAGCAGCTCTGTTTCGATAGGTACTAGAACAGATACGCAGTATTTT. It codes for CASSSVSIGTRTDTQYF.

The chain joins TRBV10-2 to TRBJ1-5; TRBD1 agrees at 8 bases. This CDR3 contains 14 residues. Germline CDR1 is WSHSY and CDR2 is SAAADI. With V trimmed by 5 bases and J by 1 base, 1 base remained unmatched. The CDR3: CASSTGGSNQPQHF. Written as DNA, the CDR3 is TGCGCCAGCAGTACAGGGGGGAGCAATCAGCCCCAGCATTTT.

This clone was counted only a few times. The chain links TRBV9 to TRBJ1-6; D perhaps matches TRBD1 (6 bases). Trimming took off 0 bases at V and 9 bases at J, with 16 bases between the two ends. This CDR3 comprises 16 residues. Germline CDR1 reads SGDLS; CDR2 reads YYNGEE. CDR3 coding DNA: TGTGCCAGCAGCGTAGGGGGGCAGGCGAACCCTTCACCCCTCCACTTT. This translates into CASSVGGQANPSPLHF.

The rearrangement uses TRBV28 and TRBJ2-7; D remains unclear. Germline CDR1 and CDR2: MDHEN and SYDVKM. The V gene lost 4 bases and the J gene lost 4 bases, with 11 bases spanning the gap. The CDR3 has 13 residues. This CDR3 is CASSSPGQYEQYF. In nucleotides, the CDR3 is TGTGCCAGCAGTTCGCCCGGTCAATACGAGCAGTACTTC.

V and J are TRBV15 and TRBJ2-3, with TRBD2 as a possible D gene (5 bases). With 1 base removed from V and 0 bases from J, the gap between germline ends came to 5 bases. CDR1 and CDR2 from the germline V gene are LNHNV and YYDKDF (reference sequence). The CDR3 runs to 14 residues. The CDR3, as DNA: TGTGCCACCAGCAGAGCGGGAAGCACAGATACGCAGTATTTT. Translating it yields CATSRAGSTDTQYF.

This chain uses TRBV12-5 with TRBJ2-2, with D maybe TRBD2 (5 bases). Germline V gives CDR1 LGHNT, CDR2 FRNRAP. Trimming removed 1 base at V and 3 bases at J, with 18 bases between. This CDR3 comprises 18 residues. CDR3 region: CASGLGGKGELDTGELFF. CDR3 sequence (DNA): TGTGCTAGTGGTTTGGGAGGGAAGGGCGAGTTGGACACCGGGGAGCTGTTTTTT.

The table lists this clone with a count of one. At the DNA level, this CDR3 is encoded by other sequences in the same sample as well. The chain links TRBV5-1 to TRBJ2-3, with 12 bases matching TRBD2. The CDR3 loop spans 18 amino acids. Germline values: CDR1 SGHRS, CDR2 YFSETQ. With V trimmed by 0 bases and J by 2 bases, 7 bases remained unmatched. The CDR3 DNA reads TGCGCCAGCAGCTTGGCCAGGACTAGCGGGGAGATCACAGATACGCAGTATTTT. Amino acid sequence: CASSLARTSGEITDTQYF.

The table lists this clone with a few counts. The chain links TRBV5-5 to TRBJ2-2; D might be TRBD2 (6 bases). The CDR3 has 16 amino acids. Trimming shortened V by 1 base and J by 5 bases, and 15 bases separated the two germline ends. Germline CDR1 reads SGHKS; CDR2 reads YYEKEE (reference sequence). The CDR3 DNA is TGTGCCAGCAGCTTGATCGGCCAGGGAGGAACCGGGGAGCTGTTTTTT. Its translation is CASSLIGQGGTGELFF.

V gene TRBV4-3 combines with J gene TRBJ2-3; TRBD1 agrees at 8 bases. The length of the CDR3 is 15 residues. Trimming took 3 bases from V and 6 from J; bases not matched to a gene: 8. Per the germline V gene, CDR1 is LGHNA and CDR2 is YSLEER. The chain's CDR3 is CASSQQDREWDTQYF. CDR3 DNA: TGCGCCAGCAGCCAGCAGGACAGGGAGTGGGATACGCAGTATTTT.

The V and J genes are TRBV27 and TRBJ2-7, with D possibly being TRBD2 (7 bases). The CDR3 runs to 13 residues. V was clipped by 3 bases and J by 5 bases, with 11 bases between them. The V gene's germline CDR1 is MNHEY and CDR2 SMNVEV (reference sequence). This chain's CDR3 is CASSFRGAHEQYF. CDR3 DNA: TGTGCCAGCAGTTTCCGGGGGGCACACGAGCAGTACTTC.

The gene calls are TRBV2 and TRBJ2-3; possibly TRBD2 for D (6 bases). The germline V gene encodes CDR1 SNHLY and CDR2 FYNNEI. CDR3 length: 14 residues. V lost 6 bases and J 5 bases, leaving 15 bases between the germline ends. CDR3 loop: CASREGPGRDTQYF. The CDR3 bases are TGTGCCAGCAGGGAGGGACCGGGTAGAGATACGCAGTATTTT.

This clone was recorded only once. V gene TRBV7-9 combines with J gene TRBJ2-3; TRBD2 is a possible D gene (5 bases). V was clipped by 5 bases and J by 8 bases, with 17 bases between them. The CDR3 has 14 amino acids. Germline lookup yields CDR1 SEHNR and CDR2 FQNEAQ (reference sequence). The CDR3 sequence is CASSPPRIGGTQYF. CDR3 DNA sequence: TGTGCCAGCAGCCCCCCCCGAATAGGAGGTACGCAGTATTTT.

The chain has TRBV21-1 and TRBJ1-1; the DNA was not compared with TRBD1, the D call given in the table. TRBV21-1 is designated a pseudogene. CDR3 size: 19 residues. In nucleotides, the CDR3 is TGTGCCAGCAGCAAAGGGAAAAATGGGGCAGGGGGCGAGGGCACTGAAGCTTTCTTT. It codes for CASSKGKNGAGGEGTEAFF.

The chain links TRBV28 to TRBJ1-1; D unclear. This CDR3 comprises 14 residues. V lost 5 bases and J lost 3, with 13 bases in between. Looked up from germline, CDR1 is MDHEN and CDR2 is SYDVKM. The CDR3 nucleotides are TGTGCCAGCAGTCGACGGGTGGGTTACACTGAAGCTTTCTTT. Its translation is CASSRRVGYTEAFF.

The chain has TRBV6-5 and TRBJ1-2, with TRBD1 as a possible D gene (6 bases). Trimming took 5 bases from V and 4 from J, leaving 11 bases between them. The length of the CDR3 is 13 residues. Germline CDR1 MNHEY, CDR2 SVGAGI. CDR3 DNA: TGTGCCAGCAGTACGACAGGAAGCTATGGCTACACCTTC. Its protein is CASSTTGSYGYTF.

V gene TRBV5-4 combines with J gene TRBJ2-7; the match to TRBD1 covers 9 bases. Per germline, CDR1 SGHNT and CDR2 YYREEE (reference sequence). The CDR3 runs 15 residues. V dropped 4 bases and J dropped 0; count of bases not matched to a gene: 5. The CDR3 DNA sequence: TGTGCCAGCAGCCGGGGACAGGGATCCTCCTACGAGCAGTACTTC. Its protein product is CASSRGQGSSYEQYF. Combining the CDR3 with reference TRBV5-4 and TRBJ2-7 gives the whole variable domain ETGVTQSPTHLIKTRGQQVTLRCSSQSGHNTVSWYQQALGQGPQFIFQYYREEENGRGNFPPRFSGLQFPNYSSELNVNALELDDSALYLCASSRGQGSSYEQYFGPGTRLTVT.

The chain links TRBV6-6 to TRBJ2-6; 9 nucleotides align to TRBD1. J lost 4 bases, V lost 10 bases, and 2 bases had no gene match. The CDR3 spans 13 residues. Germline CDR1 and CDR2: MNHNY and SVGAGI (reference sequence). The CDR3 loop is CATDRGGANVLTF. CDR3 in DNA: TGTGCCACCGACAGGGGGGGGGCCAACGTCCTGACTTTC.

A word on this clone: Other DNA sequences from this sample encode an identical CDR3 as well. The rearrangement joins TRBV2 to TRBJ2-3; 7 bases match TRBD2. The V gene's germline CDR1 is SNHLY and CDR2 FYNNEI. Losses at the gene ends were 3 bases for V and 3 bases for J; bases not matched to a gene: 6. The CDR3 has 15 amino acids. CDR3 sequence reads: CASSDYGGRTDTQYF. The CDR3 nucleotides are TGTGCCAGCAGTGATTACGGGGGGAGGACAGATACGCAGTATTTT.

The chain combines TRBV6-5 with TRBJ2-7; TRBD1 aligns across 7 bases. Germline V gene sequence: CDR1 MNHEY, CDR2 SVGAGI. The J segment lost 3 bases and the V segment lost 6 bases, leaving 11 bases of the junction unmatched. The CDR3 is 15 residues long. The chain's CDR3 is CASRATGDAFYEQYF. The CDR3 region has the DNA TGTGCCAGCAGAGCTACAGGGGATGCCTTCTACGAGCAGTACTTC.

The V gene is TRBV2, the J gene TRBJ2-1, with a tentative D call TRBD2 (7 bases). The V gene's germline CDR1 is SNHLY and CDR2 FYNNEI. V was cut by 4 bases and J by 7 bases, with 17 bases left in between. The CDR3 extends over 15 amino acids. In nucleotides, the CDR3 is TGTGCCAGCAGTGTAGGGGGGGGCGCTGTGAATGAGCAGTTCTTC. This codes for CASSVGGGAVNEQFF. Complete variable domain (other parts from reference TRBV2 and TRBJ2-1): EPEVTQTPSHQVTQMGQEVILRCVPISNHLYFYWYRQILGQKVEFLVSFYNNEISEKSEIFDDQFSVERPDGSNFTLKIRSTKLEDSAMYFCASSVGGGAVNEQFFGPGTRLTVL.

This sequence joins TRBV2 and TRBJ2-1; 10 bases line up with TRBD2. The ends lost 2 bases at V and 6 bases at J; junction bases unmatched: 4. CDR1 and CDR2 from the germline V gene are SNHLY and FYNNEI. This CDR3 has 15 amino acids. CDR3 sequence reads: CASSENSGGGNEQFF. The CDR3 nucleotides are TGTGCCAGCAGTGAAAACAGCGGGGGGGGCAATGAGCAGTTCTTC.

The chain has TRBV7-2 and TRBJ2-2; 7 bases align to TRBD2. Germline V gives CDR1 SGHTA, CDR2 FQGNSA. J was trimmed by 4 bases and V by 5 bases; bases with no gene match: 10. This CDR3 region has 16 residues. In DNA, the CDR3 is TGTGCCAGCAGCCAAGCAGGCGGGGGTATCACCGGGGAGCTGTTTTTT. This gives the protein CASSQAGGGITGELFF.

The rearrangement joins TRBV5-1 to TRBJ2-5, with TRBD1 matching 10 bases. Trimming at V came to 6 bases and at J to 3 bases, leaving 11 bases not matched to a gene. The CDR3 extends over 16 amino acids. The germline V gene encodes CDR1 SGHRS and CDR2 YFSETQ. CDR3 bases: TGCGCCAGCACCTCCCAACCGACAGGGGGCGAAGAGACCCAGTACTTC. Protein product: CASTSQPTGGEETQYF.